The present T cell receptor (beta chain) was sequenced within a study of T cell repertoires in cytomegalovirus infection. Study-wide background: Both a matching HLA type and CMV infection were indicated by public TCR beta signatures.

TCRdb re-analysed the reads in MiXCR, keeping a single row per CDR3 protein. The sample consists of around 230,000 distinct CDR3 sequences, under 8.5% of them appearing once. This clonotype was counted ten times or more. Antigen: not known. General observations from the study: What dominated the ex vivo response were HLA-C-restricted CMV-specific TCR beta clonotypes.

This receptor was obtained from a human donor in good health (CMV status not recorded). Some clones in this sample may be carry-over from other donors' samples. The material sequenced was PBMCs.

For the CDR3, the DNA is TGTGCCAGCAGCTCCAGACAGGGGCCTCTTGAAGCTTTCTTT. Its translation: CASSSRQGPLEAFF. V and J are TRBV5-5 and TRBJ1-1; TRBD1 matches 8 bases. V shed 3 bases, J shed 7 bases, and the junction held 8 bases outside the gene matches. The V gene's germline CDR1 is SGHKS and CDR2 YYEKEE (reference sequence). This CDR3 is built from 14 residues.